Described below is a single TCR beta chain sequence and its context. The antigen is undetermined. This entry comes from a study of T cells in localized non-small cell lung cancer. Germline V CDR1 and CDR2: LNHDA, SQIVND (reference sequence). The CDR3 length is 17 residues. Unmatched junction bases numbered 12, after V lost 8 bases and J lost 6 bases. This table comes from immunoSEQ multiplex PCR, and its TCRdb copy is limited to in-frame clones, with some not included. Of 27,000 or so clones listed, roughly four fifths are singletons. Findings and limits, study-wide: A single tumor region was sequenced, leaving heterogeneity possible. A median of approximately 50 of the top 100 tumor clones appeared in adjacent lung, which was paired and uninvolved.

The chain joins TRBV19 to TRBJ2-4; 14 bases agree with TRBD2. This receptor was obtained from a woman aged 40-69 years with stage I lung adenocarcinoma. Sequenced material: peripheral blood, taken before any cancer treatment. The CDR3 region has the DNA TGTGCCAGTTCCAAGGGACTAGCGGGGGTTTTAGGAAACATTCAGTACTTC. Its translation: CASSKGLAGVLGNIQYF.